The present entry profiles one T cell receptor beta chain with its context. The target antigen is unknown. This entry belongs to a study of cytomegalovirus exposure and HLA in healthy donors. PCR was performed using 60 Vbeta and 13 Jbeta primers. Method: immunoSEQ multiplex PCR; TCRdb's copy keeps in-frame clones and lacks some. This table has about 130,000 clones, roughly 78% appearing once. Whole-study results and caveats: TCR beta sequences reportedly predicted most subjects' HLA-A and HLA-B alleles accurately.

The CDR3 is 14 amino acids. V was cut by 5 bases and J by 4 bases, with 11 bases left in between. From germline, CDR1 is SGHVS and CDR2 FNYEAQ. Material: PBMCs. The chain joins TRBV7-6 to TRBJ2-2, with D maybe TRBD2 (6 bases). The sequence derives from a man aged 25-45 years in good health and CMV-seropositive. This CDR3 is CASSRGGATGELFF. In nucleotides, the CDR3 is TGTGCCAGCAGCCGTGGAGGGGCCACCGGGGAGCTGTTTTTT.